Listed below are T cell receptor beta chains from one sample, sequenced in a study of cytomegalovirus exposure and HLA in healthy donors. Sequencing used immunoSEQ multiplex PCR; TCRdb keeps in-frame clones, though not all of them. The table records 69,000 or so clones, 74% of them present only once. What was sequenced was PBMCs. These receptors were collected from a woman between 55 and 75 years old in good health and CMV-seropositive. Both conserved end residues are part of each CDR3. Each record gives: V gene, clone size, D gene, J gene, CDR3 DNA, CDR3 protein. D genes are given only for firm matches. Not every row has a clone size; where given, it reads once, few, many or a size class.

V: TRBV29-1; size: .; D: .; J: TRBJ1-1; DNA: TGCAGCGTTGCGCCTCGACAGATTGGACCTTTCTTT; CDR3: CSVAPRQIGPFF
V: TRBV10-2; size: .; D: .; J: TRBJ1-2; DNA: TGCGCCAGCAGTGAGGGACACGATCTTTCGGGCTACACCTTC; CDR3: CASSEGHDLSGYTF
V: TRBV19; size: .; D: .; J: TRBJ1-2; DNA: TGTGCCAGTAATCCCGACTCAGCCCTTATCTGGGGCTACACCTTC; CDR3: CASNPDSALIWGYTF
V: TRBV4-1; size: .; D: TRBD1; J: TRBJ1-4; DNA: TGCGCCAGCAGCCAGGGACAGGGGGCGGGTGAAAAACTGTTTTTT; CDR3: CASSQGQGAGEKLFF
V: TRBV5-6; size: medium-sized; D: .; J: TRBJ2-1; DNA: TGTGCCAGCAGCTTGGGGGCCGTCCCTTCGAAGCAGTTCTTC; CDR3: CASSLGAVPSKQFF
V: TRBV30; size: .; D: .; J: TRBJ1-2; DNA: TGTGCCTGGAGTGGGGACGGGCGGGGCCATGGCTACACCTTC; CDR3: CAWSGDGRGHGYTF
V: TRBV9; size: .; D: TRBD1; J: TRBJ2-7; DNA: TGTGCCAGCAGCGTAGCTGGGACAGGTCCCTACTACGAGCAGTACTTC; CDR3: CASSVAGTGPYYEQYF
V: TRBV19; size: .; D: .; J: TRBJ1-6; DNA: TGTGCCAGTAGGCTACTAAATTCACCCCTCCACTTT; CDR3: CASRLLNSPLHF
V: TRBV19; size: .; D: .; J: TRBJ1-1; DNA: TGTGCCAGTAGTATTTGGGCGAACACTGAAGCTTTCTTT; CDR3: CASSIWANTEAFF
V: TRBV6-1; size: .; D: TRBD1; J: TRBJ1-6; DNA: TGTGCCAGCCGCCCCGTGGCAGGGGGCAATTCACCCCTCCACTTT; CDR3: CASRPVAGGNSPLHF
V: TRBV18; size: .; D: TRBD2; J: TRBJ2-7; DNA: TGTGCCAGCTCACCAACTAGCGGGTCATCCTCCTACGAGCAGTACTTC; CDR3: CASSPTSGSSSYEQYF
V: TRBV10-3; size: .; D: .; J: TRBJ1-2; DNA: TGTGCCATCAAAGAGAACCGATGGAGTAACTATGGCTACACCTTC; CDR3: CAIKENRWSNYGYTF
V: TRBV2; size: .; D: TRBD2; J: TRBJ2-1; DNA: TGTGCCAGCAGTGAAGTTGGACTAGCGGGGGGTATTGAGCAGTTCTTC; CDR3: CASSEVGLAGGIEQFF
V: TRBV5-6; size: .; D: .; J: TRBJ1-2; DNA: TGTGCCAGCAGCTTGGACAGGGTCGGGGGCTACACCTTC; CDR3: CASSLDRVGGYTF
V: TRBV5-8; size: .; D: .; J: TRBJ2-3; DNA: TGTGCCAGCAGCTCCCGGGACTCCATAGATACGCAGTATTTT; CDR3: CASSSRDSIDTQYF
V: TRBV14; size: .; D: .; J: TRBJ1-4; DNA: TGTGCCAGCAGCAACCATACGTGGACAGTAAACTTTGTGGCTAATGAAAAACTGTTTTTT; CDR3: CASSNHTWTVNFVANEKLFF
V: TRBV7-2; size: .; D: TRBD2; J: TRBJ2-1; DNA: TGTGCCAGCAGAAGGATGGCGGGGGGGCCTTATGAGCAGTTCTTC; CDR3: CASRRMAGGPYEQFF
V: TRBV19; size: .; D: TRBD1; J: TRBJ1-5; DNA: TGTGCCAGTAGCAGATCGGGACAGATAGATCAGCCCCAGCATTTT; CDR3: CASSRSGQIDQPQHF
V: TRBV5-5; size: few; D: TRBD2; J: TRBJ2-2; DNA: TGTGCCAGCAGCTTCGGCGGGGGTAACACCGGGGAGCTGTTTTTT; CDR3: CASSFGGGNTGELFF
V: TRBV5-1; size: .; D: TRBD1; J: TRBJ1-1; DNA: TGCGCCAGCAGCTCGAGACAGGGACCTAACACTGAAGCTTTCTTT; CDR3: CASSSRQGPNTEAFF
V: TRBV29-1; size: .; D: TRBD1; J: TRBJ2-6; DNA: TGCAGCGTTGCCGGGACAGCCTCCTCTGGGGCCAACGTCCTGACTTTC; CDR3: CSVAGTASSGANVLTF
V: TRBV5-1; size: .; D: TRBD2; J: TRBJ2-3; DNA: TGCGCCAGCAGACTTACTAGCGGGGCCGATACGCAGTATTTT; CDR3: CASRLTSGADTQYF
V: TRBV5-4; size: .; D: .; J: TRBJ2-5; DNA: TGTGCCAGCAGCTTGGGGCAGCAAGAGACCCAGTACTTC; CDR3: CASSLGQQETQYF
V: TRBV7-6; size: .; D: .; J: TRBJ1-1; DNA: TGTGCCAGCAGCTTAGTAGTGAACACTGAAGCTTTCTTT; CDR3: CASSLVVNTEAFF
V: TRBV4-1; size: many; D: .; J: TRBJ2-5; DNA: TGCGCCAGCAGCCAATCAGGGGCGGTAGAGACCCAGTACTTC; CDR3: CASSQSGAVETQYF
V: TRBV7-8; size: .; D: .; J: TRBJ1-6; DNA: TGTGCCAGCAGCTCCGACAGGATTCGGCATTCACCCCTCCACTTT; CDR3: CASSSDRIRHSPLHF
V: TRBV9; size: .; D: .; J: TRBJ1-6; DNA: TGTGCCAGCAGTCTGAGTCGGGGGGCGACTTCACCCCTCCACTTT; CDR3: CASSLSRGATSPLHF
V: TRBV5-1; size: .; D: .; J: TRBJ2-1; DNA: TGCGCCAGCAGAACACTCCGGGCGGCGGGCTACAATGAGCAGTTCTTC; CDR3: CASRTLRAAGYNEQFF
V: TRBV6-6; size: .; D: .; J: TRBJ2-7; DNA: TGTGCCAGCAGTTACTCTCTCGAGCAGTACTTC; CDR3: CASSYSLEQYF
V: TRBV11-2; size: .; D: .; J: TRBJ1-1; DNA: TGTGCCAGCAGCCAGGCGGGTCCCGGGGCTGAAGCTTTCTTT; CDR3: CASSQAGPGAEAFF
V: TRBV6-5; size: once; D: TRBD1; J: TRBJ1-3; DNA: TGTGCCAGCAGCCCCCGGACAGGAGGAAACACCATATATTTT; CDR3: CASSPRTGGNTIYF
V: TRBV4-1; size: .; D: TRBD2; J: TRBJ2-1; DNA: TGCGCCAGCAGCCAAGTTGCGGGGGGGCGCGAGCAGTTCTTC; CDR3: CASSQVAGGREQFF
V: TRBV9; size: .; D: .; J: TRBJ1-4; DNA: TGTGCCAGCAGCGGGGGAGGGGATGAAAAACTGTTTTTT; CDR3: CASSGGGDEKLFF
V: TRBV10-3; size: .; D: TRBD1; J: TRBJ2-7; DNA: TGTGCCGCCGGGACAGGGGGAGGGGAGCAGTACTTC; CDR3: CAAGTGGGEQYF
V: TRBV5-1; size: .; D: .; J: TRBJ1-1; DNA: TGCGCCAGCAGCTTGGATGGACAGATGAACACTGAAGCTTTCTTT; CDR3: CASSLDGQMNTEAFF
V: TRBV29-1; size: .; D: TRBD1; J: TRBJ1-3; DNA: TGCAGCGTTGACCAGGGGGGTTCGGGAAACACCATATATTTT; CDR3: CSVDQGGSGNTIYF
V: TRBV9; size: .; D: .; J: TRBJ2-1; DNA: TGTGCCAGCAGCTCCCGGCTGAGGTTGAGGGACAATGAGCAGTTCTTC; CDR3: CASSSRLRLRDNEQFF
V: TRBV2; size: .; D: .; J: TRBJ1-5; DNA: TGTGCCAGCAGTGTTGTCCCCAACCAGGGTCAGCCCCAGCATTTT; CDR3: CASSVVPNQGQPQHF
V: TRBV5-1; size: once; D: .; J: TRBJ1-1; DNA: TGCGCCAGCAGCTTGGGTCGGGGTGGGGAAGCTTTCTTT; CDR3: CASSLGRGGEAFF
V: TRBV6-1; size: .; D: .; J: TRBJ1-1; DNA: TGTGCCAGCAGAAGGGGGAACACTGAAGCTTTCTTT; CDR3: CASRRGNTEAFF
V: TRBV2; size: .; D: TRBD1; J: TRBJ2-1; DNA: TGTGCCAGCCTCGCGACAGGGTTGAATGAGCAGTTCTTC; CDR3: CASLATGLNEQFF
V: TRBV7-2; size: .; D: TRBD2; J: TRBJ2-5; DNA: TGTGCCAGCAGCTTAGTTGAGGGAGGGAAGACCCAGTACTTC; CDR3: CASSLVEGGKTQYF
V: TRBV19; size: .; D: TRBD1; J: TRBJ2-1; DNA: TGTGCCAGTAGTTCCAAAGGGGGCCATGAGCAGTTCTTC; CDR3: CASSSKGGHEQFF
V: TRBV4-1; size: once; D: TRBD1; J: TRBJ1-5; DNA: TGCGCCAGCAGCCAGGGACAGGGACACAATCAGCCCCAGCATTTT; CDR3: CASSQGQGHNQPQHF
V: TRBV30; size: .; D: .; J: TRBJ1-2; DNA: TGTGCCTGGAGTTCTACTCGTTCCGGGATCCCACCCAACTATGGCTACACCTTC; CDR3: CAWSSTRSGIPPNYGYTF
V: TRBV7-2; size: .; D: .; J: TRBJ1-2; DNA: TGTGCCAGCAGCATCCCGGGAGGGGCGCGGGGCTACACCTTC; CDR3: CASSIPGGARGYTF
V: TRBV2; size: few; D: TRBD1; J: TRBJ1-1; DNA: TGTGCCAGCAGTGAAGAACAGGGGTACACTGAAGCTTTCTTT; CDR3: CASSEEQGYTEAFF
V: TRBV28; size: .; D: .; J: TRBJ1-2; DNA: TGTGCCAGCAGTTTGAGGGTAGAAGGCTACACCTTC; CDR3: CASSLRVEGYTF
V: TRBV2; size: .; D: .; J: TRBJ1-1; DNA: TGTGCCAGCAGTGCGCGACAGGTTACGACTGAAGCTTTCTTT; CDR3: CASSARQVTTEAFF
V: TRBV30; size: .; D: .; J: TRBJ1-5; DNA: TGTGCCTGGAGCGCAGGGTATGGCCAGCCCCAGCATTTT; CDR3: CAWSAGYGQPQHF
V: TRBV27; size: .; D: .; J: TRBJ2-3; DNA: TGTGCCAGCAGTTTAGACTATAGCACAGATACGCAGTATTTT; CDR3: CASSLDYSTDTQYF
V: TRBV30; size: .; D: TRBD1; J: TRBJ2-7; DNA: TGTGCCTGGAGTGTTGGGACAGGGGCCTACGAGCAGTACTTC; CDR3: CAWSVGTGAYEQYF
V: TRBV5-4; size: once; D: .; J: TRBJ1-3; DNA: TGTGCCAGCACCCGGTCGGAGGGGTCCTCTGGAAACACCATATATTTT; CDR3: CASTRSEGSSGNTIYF
V: TRBV2; size: few; D: .; J: TRBJ2-7; DNA: TGTGCCAGCAATAGCGGAAACCCTGGGCAGTACTTC; CDR3: CASNSGNPGQYF
V: TRBV5-5; size: .; D: TRBD1; J: TRBJ2-1; DNA: TGTGCCAGCAGCCTGAGAGGACAGGCCTACAATGAGCAGTTCTTC; CDR3: CASSLRGQAYNEQFF
V: TRBV30; size: .; D: TRBD2; J: TRBJ2-7; DNA: TGTGCCTGGAGTGTAGCGGGATGGGACGAGCAGTACTTC; CDR3: CAWSVAGWDEQYF
V: TRBV6-1; size: .; D: .; J: TRBJ1-1; DNA: TGTGCCAGCAGTGAAAACAGGTACACTGAAGCTTTCTTT; CDR3: CASSENRYTEAFF
V: TRBV28; size: .; D: .; J: TRBJ2-3; DNA: TGTGCCAGCAGCCACCGGGGATTCACTAGCACAGATACGCAGTATTTT; CDR3: CASSHRGFTSTDTQYF
V: TRBV5-5; size: .; D: .; J: TRBJ1-1; DNA: TGTGCCAGCAGCTACACAGGGACGGGAAGAACTGAAGCTTTCTTT; CDR3: CASSYTGTGRTEAFF
V: TRBV9; size: few; D: .; J: TRBJ2-1; DNA: TGTGCCAGCAGCGAGAGTTTACTGGATGAGCAGTTCTTC; CDR3: CASSESLLDEQFF